This entry lists 30 T cell receptor beta chains sequenced from one sample in a study of blood T cell repertoires in COVID-19. Repertoires were generated with immunoSEQ multiplex PCR, while TCRdb's copy carries only in-frame clones and drops some. The sample yields 60,000 or so clones, 76% seen once. Material: peripheral blood. These receptors all come from a woman in her forties or fifties with active or convalescent COVID-19.

The chain couples TRBV28 to TRBJ2-1, with 16 bases that match TRBD2. The CDR3 is 19 residues long. V trimming: 6 bases; J trimming: 3 bases; junction bases outside the gene matches: 11. Per germline, CDR1 MDHEN and CDR2 SYDVKM. The CDR3 nucleotides read TGTGCCAGCAGGGGACCGGGACTAGCGGGAGGGGGCAGCTACAATGAGCAGTTCTTC. Amino acid sequence: CASRGPGLAGGGSYNEQFF.

The chain employs TRBV6-5 and TRBJ1-1, with D perhaps TRBD1 (6 bases). The length of the CDR3 is 14 residues. Germline assignment: CDR1 MNHEY and CDR2 SVGAGI. Trimming pared 7 bases from V and 0 bases from J, leaving 12 bases between. The CDR3 loop reads CASTITGLNTEAFF. The CDR3 DNA sequence: TGTGCCAGCACCATAACAGGGTTGAACACTGAAGCTTTCTTT.

This chain uses TRBV11-2 with TRBJ2-2, with D possibly matching TRBD2 (5 bases). Germline V gene data show CDR1 as SGHAT and CDR2 as FQNNGV. The V gene lost 3 bases and the J gene lost 4 bases, with 15 bases spanning the gap. This CDR3 comprises 16 residues. In DNA form, the CDR3 reads TGTGCCAGCAGCTTTGAGTCGGTAGCGCTCACCGGGGAGCTGTTTTTT. It codes for CASSFESVALTGELFF.

The chain joins TRBV5-1 to TRBJ1-1; tentatively, D is TRBD1 (5 bases). CDR1 SGHRS and CDR2 YFSETQ come from the germline V gene. Trimming removed 3 bases from V and 3 bases from J, with 6 bases in between. This CDR3 spans 12 amino acids. CDR3: CASSWGDTEAFF. The CDR3 DNA sequence: TGCGCCAGCAGCTGGGGGGACACTGAAGCTTTCTTT.

The rearrangement links TRBV7-2 to TRBJ1-5, with unresolved D. This CDR3 contains 13 residues. Germline V gene sequence: CDR1 SGHTA, CDR2 FQGNSA. V was pared by 1 base and J by 4 bases, with 5 bases between. The DNA of the CDR3 is TGTGCCAGCAGCTTAGGGGAGAATCAGCCCCAGCATTTT. Its translation is CASSLGENQPQHF.

A few counts support this clone. V is TRBV29-1 and J is TRBJ1-2, with TRBD1 as a possible D gene (6 bases). V lost 7 bases and J 8 bases, leaving 17 bases between the germline ends. The CDR3 is 12 residues long. Germline V gene lookup returns CDR1 SQVTM and CDR2 ANQGSEA. The CDR3 bases are TGCAGCGCTTCGACTACAGGGATGGGCTACACCTTC. Translating gives CSASTTGMGYTF.

The V and J genes are TRBV12-3 or TRBV12-4 and TRBJ1-1; D is ambiguous. V was cut by 10 bases and J by 5 bases, with 14 bases left in between. The CDR3 is 12 residues long. CDR3 nucleotides: TGTGCCACCTCGACGGGAGGGACTGAAGCTTTCTTT. As protein: CATSTGGTEAFF.

The J gene is TRBJ2-1, the V gene TRBV27; 13 bases line up with TRBD2. The V gene end was trimmed by 5 bases and the J gene end by 9 bases; junction bases not matched to a gene: 16. Germline V gene data show CDR1 as MNHEY and CDR2 as SMNVEV (reference sequence). The CDR3 length is 18 residues. Written as DNA, the CDR3 is TGTGCCAGCAGTCCCTACGGGACTAGCGGGACCTTATTTAGTGAGCAGTTCTTC. This translates into CASSPYGTSGTLFSEQFF.

This clone has just a few counts. The chain combines TRBV5-1 with TRBJ1-6, with D possibly being TRBD1 (6 bases). The ends were cut back, 1 base at V and 7 bases at J, with 9 bases in the middle. Germline V gene sequence: CDR1 SGHRS, CDR2 YFSETQ. The CDR3 spans 14 residues. CDR3: CASSLTGWNSPLHF. DNA of the CDR3: TGCGCCAGCAGCTTGACAGGGTGGAATTCACCCCTCCACTTT. Complete variable domain (other parts from reference TRBV5-1 and TRBJ1-6): KAGVTQTPRYLIKTRGQQVTLSCSPISGHRSVSWYQQTPGQGLQFLFEYFSETQRNKGNFPGRFSGRQFSNSRSEMNVSTLELGDSALYLCASSLTGWNSPLHFGNGTRLTVT.

The genes are TRBV15 and TRBJ2-1, with 12 bases fitting TRBD1. The CDR3 spans 15 residues. The germline CDR1 and CDR2 sequences are LNHNV and YYDKDF (reference sequence). Germline trimming cut 3 bases from V and 7 bases from J; bases unmatched to any gene: 4. Here the CDR3 reads CATSRWGQGANEQFF. The CDR3 nucleotides are TGTGCCACCAGCAGGTGGGGACAGGGGGCGAATGAGCAGTTCTTC. The complete variable domain, with remaining parts taken from reference TRBV15 and TRBJ2-1, reads DAMVIQNPRYQVTQFGKPVTLSCSQTLNHNVMYWYQQKSSQAPKLLFHYYDKDFNNEADTPDNFQSRRPNTSFCFLDIRSPGLGDTAMYLCATSRWGQGANEQFFGPGTRLTVL.

The gene calls are TRBV20-1 and TRBJ2-5; D gene unclear. Trimming pared 3 bases from V and 5 bases from J, leaving 10 bases between. The CDR3 contains 12 residues. Germline V gene data show CDR1 as DFQATT and CDR2 as SNEGSKA (reference sequence). As DNA, the CDR3 is TGCAGTGCTAGTCTCCGTTCGGAGACCCAGTACTTC. Amino acid sequence: CSASLRSETQYF.

The V call is TRBV24-1, the J call TRBJ1-5; no definite D call. The germline gives CDR1 KGHDR, CDR2 SFDVKD. The CDR3 consists of 14 residues. V dropped 1 base and J dropped 6 bases, with 9 bases sitting between them. The CDR3 reads CATSDFGVGQPQHF. CDR3 nucleotides: TGTGCCACCAGTGATTTCGGGGTGGGTCAGCCCCAGCATTTT.

This clone was detected once. The chain links TRBV28 to TRBJ2-2; 8 bases match TRBD1. Germline values: CDR1 MDHEN, CDR2 SYDVKM. CDR3 size: 15 residues. The V segment lost 4 bases and the J segment 1 base; nucleotides outside the gene matches: 2. CDR3 DNA sequence: TGTGCCAGCAGTTACGGGACAGGGAACACCGGGGAGCTGTTTTTT. Encoded protein: CASSYGTGNTGELFF.

V is TRBV7-2 and J is TRBJ1-2; unclear D gene. This CDR3 comprises 12 residues. Trimming cost V 3 bases and J 2 bases, with 4 bases left between them. Germline values: CDR1 SGHTA, CDR2 FQGNSA. The DNA of the CDR3 is TGTGCCAGCAGCTTCAAAAACTATGGCTACACCTTC. Its translation: CASSFKNYGYTF.

This chain uses TRBV5-4 with TRBJ2-1, with 12 bases fitting TRBD2. The junction had 6 bases not matched to a gene; V was cut back by 3 bases and J by 2 bases. Germline CDR1 reads SGHNT; CDR2 reads YYREEE (reference sequence). The CDR3 runs 17 residues. CDR3 amino acids: CASSSRLAGAPYNEQFF. CDR3 coding DNA: TGTGCCAGCAGCTCGAGACTAGCGGGGGCCCCCTACAATGAGCAGTTCTTC.

The gene calls are TRBV7-8 and TRBJ2-2; TRBD2 agrees at 13 bases. Germline V CDR1 and CDR2: SGHVS, FQNEAQ. The CDR3 has 15 amino acids. Trimming at V came to 7 bases and at J to 7 bases, leaving 6 bases not matched to a gene. The CDR3 protein is CASTPGLAGIGELFF. The CDR3 bases are TGTGCCAGCACCCCGGGACTAGCGGGAATCGGGGAGCTGTTTTTT.

The chain joins TRBV19 to TRBJ2-3; TRBD2 matches at 10 bases. With V trimmed by 4 bases and J by 2 bases, 3 bases remained unmatched. The CDR3 is 15 amino acids. CDR1 and CDR2 (germline): LNHDA, SQIVND (reference sequence). The chain's CDR3 is CASSKAGGLTDTQYF. The CDR3 DNA is TGTGCCAGTAGTAAAGCGGGAGGGCTCACAGATACGCAGTATTTT.

The chain employs TRBV6-5 and TRBJ1-2; 7 positions agree with TRBD1. Germline V gene sequence: CDR1 MNHEY, CDR2 SVGAGI. J was trimmed by 3 bases and V by 7 bases; bases with no gene match: 8. CDR3 length: 14 amino acids. The CDR3 nucleotides are TGTGCCAGCATAAAGAGACAGGGAGACTATGGCTACACCTTC. Translating it yields CASIKRQGDYGYTF.

This clone was seen only a few times. The rearrangement links TRBV24-1 to TRBJ1-5, with TRBD1 as a possible D gene (5 bases). The CDR3 is made up of 13 amino acids. Germline V lookup: CDR1 KGHDR, CDR2 SFDVKD. V shed 9 bases and J shed 7 bases, with 15 bases lying between them. The CDR3 protein is CATGPGQGQPQHF. The CDR3 nucleotides read TGTGCCACCGGGCCAGGGCAAGGCCAGCCCCAGCATTTT.

This chain links TRBV4-2 with TRBJ2-7; unclear D gene. This CDR3 has 14 amino acids. Germline values: CDR1 LGHNA, CDR2 YNFKEQ. Trimming removed 5 bases at V and 6 bases at J, with 17 bases between. CDR3 coding DNA: TGTGCCAGCAGCTACCCGGCCCGACCGGGCGAGCAGTACTTC. Encoded protein: CASSYPARPGEQYF.

The gene calls are TRBV7-2 and TRBJ1-1, with a weak D call TRBD1 (6 bases). This CDR3 has 15 amino acids. V was trimmed by 3 bases and J by 1 base, leaving 12 bases between them. Germline values: CDR1 SGHTA, CDR2 FQGNSA. CDR3 residues: CASSLGAAGNTEAFF. The CDR3 nucleotides are TGTGCCAGCAGCTTGGGGGCGGCCGGGAACACTGAAGCTTTCTTT.

This chain connects TRBV12-5 to TRBJ2-5; 10 bases line up with TRBD1. CDR1 LGHNT and CDR2 FRNRAP come from the germline V gene. CDR3 length: 16 amino acids. V gave up 6 bases and J gave up 3 bases; unmatched junction bases: 10. Here the CDR3 reads CASGVFRTGGKETQYF. The CDR3 DNA is TGTGCTAGTGGGGTATTTAGGACAGGGGGTAAAGAGACCCAGTACTTC.

CDR3 bases: TGTGCCAGCAGTTTAAGACAGGGCTCTGAAGCTTTCTTT. It yields the protein CASSLRQGSEAFF. V and J are TRBV12-3 or TRBV12-4 and TRBJ1-1; 7 positions match TRBD1. CDR3 length: 13 residues. J gave up 6 bases and V 2 bases, and 3 bases lay outside the gene matches.

The CDR3, as DNA: TGCGCCAGCAGCCACCCCGGGAGTGAAAAACTGTTTTTT. This sequence encodes CASSHPGSEKLFF. The chain is built from TRBV4-1 and TRBJ1-4; D is unclear. Germline V gene lookup returns CDR1 MGHRA and CDR2 YSYEKL. The CDR3 covers 13 residues. V shed 3 bases and J shed 7 bases, with 9 bases lying between them.

The chain recombines TRBV7-2 with TRBJ1-2; weak D call: TRBD1 (6 bases). The CDR3 consists of 15 residues. Deletions cut 0 bases from V and 4 bases from J, with 12 bases between. Per germline, CDR1 SGHTA and CDR2 FQGNSA. The CDR3 loop reads CASSLAGQGPYGYTF. The CDR3 nucleotides are TGTGCCAGCAGCTTAGCGGGGCAGGGGCCCTATGGCTACACCTTC.

The table lists this clone with a few counts. The genes are TRBV28 and TRBJ2-5; 8 nucleotides line up with TRBD1. Germline assignment: CDR1 MDHEN and CDR2 SYDVKM. The CDR3 length is 15 residues. Trimming took 5 bases from V and 0 from J; bases not matched to a gene: 5. The CDR3 nucleotides are TGTGCCAGCAGTACTCAGGACAGGGACCAAGAGACCCAGTACTTC. This translates into CASSTQDRDQETQYF.

This clone was picked up a small number of times. J is TRBJ1-6 and V is TRBV5-4, with TRBD1 matching over 7 bases. Looked up from germline, CDR1 is SGHNT and CDR2 is YYREEE (reference sequence). The J segment lost 7 bases and the V segment lost 4 bases, leaving 8 bases of the junction unmatched. The CDR3 has 15 residues. CDR3 DNA: TGTGCCAGCAGCAAGACAGGGAACTCAAATTCACCCCTCCACTTT. It is translated as CASSKTGNSNSPLHF.

This clone was detected only a few times. Other DNA sequences in this specimen translate into the identical CDR3. The rearrangement joins TRBV5-4 to TRBJ1-2, with 9 bases fitting TRBD1. Germline lookup yields CDR1 SGHNT and CDR2 YYREEE (reference sequence). This CDR3 is 16 amino acids long. With V trimmed by 2 bases and J by 2 bases, 7 bases remained unmatched. CDR3: CASSLPGQGANYGYTF. The CDR3 nucleotides are TGTGCCAGCAGCTTACCGGGACAGGGCGCAAACTATGGCTACACCTTC.

The gene calls are TRBV5-4 and TRBJ2-7; 9 bases align to TRBD1. V lost 3 bases to trimming and J lost 1 base; unmatched junction nucleotides: 8. CDR1 and CDR2 from the germline V gene are SGHNT and YYREEE (reference sequence). The CDR3 length is 16 residues. The CDR3 DNA follows: TGTGCCAGCAGCTCCCACCGACAGGGGGGTTCCTACGAGCAGTACTTC. This translates into CASSSHRQGGSYEQYF.

The chain carries TRBV3-1 (or the pseudogene TRBV3-2) and TRBJ2-2; 7 bases match TRBD1. CDR1 is LGHDT and CDR2 is YNNKEL in the germline V gene (reference sequence). The CDR3 totals 14 residues. V trimming: 2 bases; J trimming: 6 bases; junction bases outside the gene matches: 3. CDR3 in amino acids: CASSQPQGAGELFF. In DNA form, the CDR3 reads TGTGCCAGCAGCCAACCTCAGGGGGCCGGGGAGCTGTTTTTT.